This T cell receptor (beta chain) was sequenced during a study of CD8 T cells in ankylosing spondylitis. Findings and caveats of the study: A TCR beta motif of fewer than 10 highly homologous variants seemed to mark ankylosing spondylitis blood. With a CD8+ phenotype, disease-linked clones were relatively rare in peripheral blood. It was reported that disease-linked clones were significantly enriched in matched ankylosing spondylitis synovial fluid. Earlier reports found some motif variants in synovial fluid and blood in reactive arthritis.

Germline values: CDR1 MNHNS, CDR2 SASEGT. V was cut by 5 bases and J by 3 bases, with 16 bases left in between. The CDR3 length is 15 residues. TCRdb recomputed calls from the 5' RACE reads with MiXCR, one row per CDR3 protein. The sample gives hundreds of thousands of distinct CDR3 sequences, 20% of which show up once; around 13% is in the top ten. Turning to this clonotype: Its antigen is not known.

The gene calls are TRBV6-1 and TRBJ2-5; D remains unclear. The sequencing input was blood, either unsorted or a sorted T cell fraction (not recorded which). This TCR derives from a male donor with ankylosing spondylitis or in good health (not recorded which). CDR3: CASSPLPAGEETQYF. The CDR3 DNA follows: TGTGCCAGCAGTCCCCTCCCCGCCGGCGAAGAGACCCAGTACTTC.